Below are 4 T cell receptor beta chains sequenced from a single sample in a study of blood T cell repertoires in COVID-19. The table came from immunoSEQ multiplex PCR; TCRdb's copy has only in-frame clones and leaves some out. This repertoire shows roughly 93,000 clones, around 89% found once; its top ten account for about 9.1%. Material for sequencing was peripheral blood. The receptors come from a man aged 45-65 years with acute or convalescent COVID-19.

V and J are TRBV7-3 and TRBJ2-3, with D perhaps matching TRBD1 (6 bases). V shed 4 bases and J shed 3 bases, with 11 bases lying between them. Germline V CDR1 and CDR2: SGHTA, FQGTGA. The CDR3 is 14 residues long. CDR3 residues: CASSSRTETDTQYF. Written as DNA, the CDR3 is TGTGCCAGCAGCTCCCGGACAGAAACAGATACGCAGTATTTT.

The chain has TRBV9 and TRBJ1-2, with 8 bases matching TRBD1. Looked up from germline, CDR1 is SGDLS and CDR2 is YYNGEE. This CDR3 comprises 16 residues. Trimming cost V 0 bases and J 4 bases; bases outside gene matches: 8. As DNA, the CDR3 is TGTGCCAGCAGCGTAGGGGGGACAGGACTCTCCTATGGCTACACCTTC. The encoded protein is CASSVGGTGLSYGYTF.

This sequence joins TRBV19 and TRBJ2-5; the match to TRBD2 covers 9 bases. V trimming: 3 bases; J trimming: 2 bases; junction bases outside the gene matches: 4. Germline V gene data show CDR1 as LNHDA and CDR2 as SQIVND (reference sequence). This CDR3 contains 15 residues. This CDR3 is CASSMLAGMQETQYF. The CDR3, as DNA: TGTGCCAGTAGTATGCTAGCGGGGATGCAAGAGACCCAGTACTTC.

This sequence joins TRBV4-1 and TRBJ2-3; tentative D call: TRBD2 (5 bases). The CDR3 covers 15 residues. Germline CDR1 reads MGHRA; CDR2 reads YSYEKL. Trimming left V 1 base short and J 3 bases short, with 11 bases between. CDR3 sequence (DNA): TGCGCCAGCAGCCAAGGTGCTAGCACGACAGATACGCAGTATTTT. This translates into CASSQGASTTDTQYF.